This T cell receptor beta chain is drawn from a study of blood T cell repertoires in COVID-19 (dated by TCRdb to about 2020). A note on the overall study: Samples from collaborators originated in the United States, Italy and Spain and spanned both the acute and convalescent phases of COVID-19. The prospective study material was composed of cDNA or gDNA derived from T cells, B-cell-depleted T cells, or PBMCs. Samples came from the ongoing ImmuneRACE study (first 160 participants) plus 1,254 subjects from 6 global collaborators. The dataset comprised deeply sampled blood TCRbeta repertoires from subjects exposed to, actively infected with, or recovered from COVID-19. Where available, HLA class I and class II types were taken from metadata supplied by the sample provider and were not determined by assay-based typing. A freely available public database, intended as a resource for researchers studying the immune response to SARS-CoV-2, is where the repertoires were released. A de-identified subject ID, COVID-19 status, age in years and sex were almost always included in the sample metadata.

The CDR3 contains 17 residues, cysteine and phenylalanine counted. The only DNA kept is the CDR3, 51 bases in frame from the first base. Trimming removed 9 bases from V and 2 bases from J; the gene matches leave 18 bases unexplained. CDR1 KGHDR and CDR2 SFDVKD are derived from the germline V gene. With regard to this clone: Its antigen target is currently unknown. One base away there is no much larger clone; base qualities are not given.

In Seattle, one collaborating source enrolled patients while the infection was active and tracked those patients longitudinally over the course of disease. Each collaborating institution followed its own protocols to collect whole blood in K2EDTA tubes. For TCRbeta analysis, collaborators shipped samples as frozen whole blood, isolated PBMCs, or DNA extracted from either of those sample types. The paper as a whole reports these results and caveats: How much clinical and demographic metadata was included differed by source and by participant, and the metadata was provided uncurated.

TCRbeta CDR3 regions were amplified from genomic DNA by means of the immunoSEQ Assay, a bias-controlled multiplex PCR. In the original analysis: The number of nucleated cells in each sample was estimated from the amplification of reference gene primers within the assay. To quantify the absolute abundance of each unique TCRbeta CDR3 rearrangement, sequence reads were collapsed and filtered. For each sample, productive Simpson clonality was calculated as the square root of Simpson's diversity index across productive rearrangements. As stored in TCRdb, this immuneACCESS dataset retains in-frame rearrangements with V and J assigned. A fraction of the clones does not appear; measured against another copy, unresolved V genes explain less than half of the discrepancy, and the remainder lacks a known reason. The V and J calls and the clone size are those of that table, but D and trimming were determined from the DNA. The sample includes under 450,000 clones, with about 91% observed a single time. 10% to 15% of the sample lies in the top ten.

The clonotype was recovered from a woman in her forties or fifties with COVID-19, enrolled during active disease. Sequenced: peripheral blood. The chain uses TRBV24-1 and TRBJ2-7; the central 7 bases match TRBD1. The DNA sequence is as follows: TGTGCCACCCATAGGGGGAAAACAGGGGTCCTTACCTACGAGCAGTACTTC. The encoded protein is CATHRGKTGVLTYEQYF.